This TCR beta chain derives from a study of CD8 T cells in ankylosing spondylitis. A quantitative 5'-RACE method, one with molecular barcodes, was used to make TCR beta libraries. TCRdb analysed the 5' RACE reads with MiXCR anew, one entry per CDR3 protein. The table shows 180,000 or so distinct CDR3 sequences, with around a tenth occurring only once. This clonotype was detected only a few times. This sequence was found in a male donor with ankylosing spondylitis or in good health (not recorded which). The sample taken for sequencing was blood, either unsorted or a sorted T cell fraction (not recorded which).

The DNA of the CDR3 is TGTGCCACGACTTTCCGGGGAGCAACTAATGAAAAACTGTTTTTT. This gives the protein CATTFRGATNEKLFF. The V and J genes are TRBV6-1 and TRBJ1-4; D gene uncertain. V was cut by 10 bases and J by 0 bases, with 15 bases left in between. The length of the CDR3 is 15 residues. Germline loops: CDR1 MNHNS, CDR2 SASEGT.